This entry lists 5 T cell receptor beta chains sequenced from one sample in a study of breast tumors, draining lymph nodes, adjacent tissues. Each CDR3 protein is one row after TCRdb ran MiXCR on the multiplex PCR reads. The profile covers some 31,000 distinct CDR3 sequences, with about 63% appearing a single time and over 15% taken by the ten largest. Sequenced material: breast tumor tissue. The receptors were sampled from a female donor with breast cancer. Some clones in this sample may be carry-over from other donors' samples.

The V and J genes are TRBV7-9 and TRBJ2-1, with 8 bases aligning to TRBD2. Germline V gives CDR1 SEHNR, CDR2 FQNEAQ (reference sequence). With 5 bases clipped from V and 4 bases from J, the junction kept 4 bases outside the gene matches. This CDR3 has 14 residues. The CDR3 here is CASSEGLGYNEQFF. The CDR3 DNA is TGTGCCAGCAGCGAGGGACTAGGGTACAATGAGCAGTTCTTC. The complete variable domain, with remaining parts taken from reference TRBV7-9 and TRBJ2-1, reads DTGVSQNPRHKITKRGQNVTFRCDPISEHNRLYWYRQTLGQGPEFLTYFQNEAQLEKSRLLSDRFSAERPKGSFSTLEIQRTEQGDSAMYLCASSEGLGYNEQFFGPGTRLTVL.

This clonotype was picked up a small number of times. The rearrangement uses TRBV9 and TRBJ2-5; 8 bases map to TRBD2. The CDR3 is made up of 15 amino acids. Trimming cost V 0 bases and J 5 bases; bases outside gene matches: 6. Germline V CDR1 and CDR2: SGDLS, YYNGEE. The CDR3 nucleotides are TGTGCCAGCAGCGTAGGGGGTAGCGGGATGGAGACCCAGTACTTC. Its translation is CASSVGGSGMETQYF.

The chain has TRBV6-5 and TRBJ2-1; 9 positions agree with TRBD2. The germline V gene encodes CDR1 MNHEY and CDR2 SVGAGI. V shed 4 bases and J 9 bases; nucleotides not matched to a gene: 10. The CDR3 runs 15 residues. The CDR3 spells CASSLGGTSFGEQFF. The CDR3 DNA reads TGTGCCAGCAGTTTAGGTGGGACTAGCTTTGGTGAGCAGTTCTTC.

This clonotype appeared many times. This rearrangement joins TRBV27 to TRBJ2-2, with 7 nucleotides matching TRBD2. CDR1 and CDR2 (germline): MNHEY, SMNVEV (reference sequence). The junction had 2 bases not matched to a gene; V was cut back by 0 bases and J by 7 bases. The CDR3 is 14 residues long. Written as DNA, the CDR3 is TGTGCCAGCAGTTTATCGGGGGGGTTCGGGGAGCTGTTTTTT. This encodes CASSLSGGFGELFF.

This clonotype was counted between two and nine times. This chain joins TRBV2 and TRBJ1-6, with TRBD1 matching 9 bases. Trimming took 8 bases from V and 8 from J; bases not matched to a gene: 4. Germline CDR1 reads SNHLY; CDR2 reads FYNNEI. There are 13 residues in the CDR3. The CDR3 DNA reads as TGTGCCAGCGGTACAGGGGGCTATTCACCCCTCCACTTT. This translates into CASGTGGYSPLHF.